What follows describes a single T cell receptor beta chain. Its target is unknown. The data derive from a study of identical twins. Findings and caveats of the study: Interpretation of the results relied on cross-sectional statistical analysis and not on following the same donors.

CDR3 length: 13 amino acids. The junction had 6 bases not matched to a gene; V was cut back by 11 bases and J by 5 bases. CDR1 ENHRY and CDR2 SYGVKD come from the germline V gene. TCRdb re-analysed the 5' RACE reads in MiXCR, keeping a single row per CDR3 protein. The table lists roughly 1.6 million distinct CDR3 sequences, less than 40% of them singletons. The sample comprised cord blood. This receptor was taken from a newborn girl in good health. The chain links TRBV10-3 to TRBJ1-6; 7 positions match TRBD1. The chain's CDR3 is CAAAGTDNSPLHF. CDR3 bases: TGTGCCGCCGCCGGGACAGATAATTCACCCCTCCACTTT.